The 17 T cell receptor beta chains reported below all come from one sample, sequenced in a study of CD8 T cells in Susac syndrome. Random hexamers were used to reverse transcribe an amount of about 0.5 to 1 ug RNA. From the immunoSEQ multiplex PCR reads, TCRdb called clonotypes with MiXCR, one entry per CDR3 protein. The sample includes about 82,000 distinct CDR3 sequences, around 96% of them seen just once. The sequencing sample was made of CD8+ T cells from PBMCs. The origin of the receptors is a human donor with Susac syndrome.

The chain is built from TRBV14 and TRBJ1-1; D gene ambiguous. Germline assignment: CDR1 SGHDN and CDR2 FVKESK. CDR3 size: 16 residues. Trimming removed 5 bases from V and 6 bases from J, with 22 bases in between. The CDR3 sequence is CASSELSDGLGAEAFF. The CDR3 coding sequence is TGTGCCAGCAGCGAACTCTCGGACGGGCTCGGGGCTGAAGCTTTCTTT.

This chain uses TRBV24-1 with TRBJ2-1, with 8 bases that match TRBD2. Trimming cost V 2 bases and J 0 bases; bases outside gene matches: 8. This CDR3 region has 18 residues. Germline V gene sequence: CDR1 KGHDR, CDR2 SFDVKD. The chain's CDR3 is CATSDSVAGLSSYNEQFF. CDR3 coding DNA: TGTGCCACCAGTGATTCGGTAGCGGGGCTAAGCTCCTACAATGAGCAGTTCTTC.

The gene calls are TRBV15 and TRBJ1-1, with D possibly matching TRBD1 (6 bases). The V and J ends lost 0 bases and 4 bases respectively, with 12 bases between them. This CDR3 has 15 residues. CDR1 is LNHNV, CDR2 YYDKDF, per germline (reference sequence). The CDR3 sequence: CATSRDTGTGTEAFF. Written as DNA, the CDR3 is TGTGCCACCAGCAGAGATACAGGGACGGGCACTGAAGCTTTCTTT.

CDR3 residues: CASSRRDRANTEAFF. CDR3 in DNA: TGTGCCAGCAGCAGGAGGGACAGGGCGAACACTGAAGCTTTCTTT. The J gene is TRBJ1-1, the V gene TRBV11-2, with 9 bases matching TRBD1. The V segment lost 5 bases and the J segment 1 base; nucleotides outside the gene matches: 5. Germline CDR1 reads SGHAT; CDR2 reads FQNNGV. The CDR3 length is 15 residues.

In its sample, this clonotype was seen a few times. The CDR3 DNA reads as TGCAGCGGATCCGACGGGAACTATGGCTACACCTTC. Residues: CSGSDGNYGYTF. This chain joins TRBV29-1 and TRBJ1-2; D not resolved. The CDR3 extends over 12 amino acids. CDR1 is SQVTM and CDR2 is ANQGSEA in the germline V gene. Trimming shortened V by 7 bases and J by 2 bases, and 11 bases separated the two germline ends.

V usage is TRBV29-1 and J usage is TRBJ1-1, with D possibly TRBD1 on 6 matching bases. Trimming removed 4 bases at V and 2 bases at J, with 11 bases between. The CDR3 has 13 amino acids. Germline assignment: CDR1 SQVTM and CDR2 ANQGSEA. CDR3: CSVVRGGNTEAFF. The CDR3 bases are TGCAGCGTTGTTCGAGGGGGTAACACTGAAGCTTTCTTT.

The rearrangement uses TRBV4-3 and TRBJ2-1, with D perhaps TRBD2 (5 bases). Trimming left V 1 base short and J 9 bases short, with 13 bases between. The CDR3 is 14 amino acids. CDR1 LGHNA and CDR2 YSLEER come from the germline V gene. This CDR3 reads CASSQVVRSGEQFF. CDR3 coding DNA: TGCGCCAGCAGCCAAGTTGTGAGGAGCGGTGAGCAGTTCTTC.

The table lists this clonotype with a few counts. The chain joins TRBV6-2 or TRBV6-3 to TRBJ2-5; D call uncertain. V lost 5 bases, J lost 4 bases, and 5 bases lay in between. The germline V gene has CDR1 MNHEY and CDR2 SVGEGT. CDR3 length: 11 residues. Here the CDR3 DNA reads TGTGCCAGCAGTCCCCGAGAGACCCAGTACTTC. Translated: CASSPRETQYF.

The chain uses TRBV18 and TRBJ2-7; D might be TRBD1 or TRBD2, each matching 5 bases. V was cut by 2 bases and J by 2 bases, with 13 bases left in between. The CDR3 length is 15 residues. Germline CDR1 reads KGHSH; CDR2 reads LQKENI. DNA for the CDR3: TGTGCCAGCTCACCAGAGGGGTTCGGGCCCTACGAGCAGTACTTC. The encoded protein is CASSPEGFGPYEQYF.

In DNA form, the CDR3 reads TGTGCCATCGGACAGGGGGGAGAGACCCAGTACTTC. Its translation: CAIGQGGETQYF. J is TRBJ2-5 and V is TRBV10-3; 10 bases match TRBD1. V lost 8 bases, J lost 4 bases, and 1 base stayed unmatched. The germline gives CDR1 ENHRY, CDR2 SYGVKD. This CDR3 spans 12 amino acids.

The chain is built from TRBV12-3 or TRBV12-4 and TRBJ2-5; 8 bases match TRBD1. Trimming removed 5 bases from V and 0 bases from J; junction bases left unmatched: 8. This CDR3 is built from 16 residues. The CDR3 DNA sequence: TGTGCCAGCAGTCCCGGAGGACAGGGATACCAAGAGACCCAGTACTTC. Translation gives CASSPGGQGYQETQYF.

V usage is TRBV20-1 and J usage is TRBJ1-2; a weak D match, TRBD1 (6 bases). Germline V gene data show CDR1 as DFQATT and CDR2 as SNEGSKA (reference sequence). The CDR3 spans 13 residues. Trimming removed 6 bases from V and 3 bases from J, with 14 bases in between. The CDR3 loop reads CSAELSGDYGYTF. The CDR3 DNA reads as TGCAGTGCAGAGTTGTCAGGGGACTATGGCTACACCTTC.

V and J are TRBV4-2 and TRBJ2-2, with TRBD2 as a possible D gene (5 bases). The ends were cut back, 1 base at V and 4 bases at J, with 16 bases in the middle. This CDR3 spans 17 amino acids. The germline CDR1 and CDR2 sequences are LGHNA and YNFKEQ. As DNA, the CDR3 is TGTGCCAGCAGCCAAGTGGCGAGCTCGGCGGGCACCGGGGAGCTGTTTTTT. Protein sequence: CASSQVASSAGTGELFF.

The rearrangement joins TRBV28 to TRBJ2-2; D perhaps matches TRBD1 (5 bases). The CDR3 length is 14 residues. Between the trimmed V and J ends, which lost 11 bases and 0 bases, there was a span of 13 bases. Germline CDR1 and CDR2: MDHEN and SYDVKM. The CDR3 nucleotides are TGTGCCTCCGATGACAGCACGAACACCGGGGAGCTGTTTTTT. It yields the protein CASDDSTNTGELFF.

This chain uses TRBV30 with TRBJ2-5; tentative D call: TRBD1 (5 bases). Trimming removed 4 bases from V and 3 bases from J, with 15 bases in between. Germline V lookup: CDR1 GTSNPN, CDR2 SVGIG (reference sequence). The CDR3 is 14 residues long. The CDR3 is CAWTPKGREETQYF. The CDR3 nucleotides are TGTGCCTGGACCCCGAAGGGGCGAGAAGAGACCCAGTACTTC.

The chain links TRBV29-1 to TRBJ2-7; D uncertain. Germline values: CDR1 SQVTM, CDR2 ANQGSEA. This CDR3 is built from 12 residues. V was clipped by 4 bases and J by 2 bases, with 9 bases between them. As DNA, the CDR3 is TGCAGCGTTGGTGACAATACCTACGAGCAGTACTTC. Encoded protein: CSVGDNTYEQYF.

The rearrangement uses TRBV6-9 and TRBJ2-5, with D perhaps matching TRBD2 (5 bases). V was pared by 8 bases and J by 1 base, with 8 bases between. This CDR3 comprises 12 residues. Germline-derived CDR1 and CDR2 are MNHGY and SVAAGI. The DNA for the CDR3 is TGTGCCAGCCGGCGGGCCCAAGAGACCCAGTACTTC. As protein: CASRRAQETQYF.